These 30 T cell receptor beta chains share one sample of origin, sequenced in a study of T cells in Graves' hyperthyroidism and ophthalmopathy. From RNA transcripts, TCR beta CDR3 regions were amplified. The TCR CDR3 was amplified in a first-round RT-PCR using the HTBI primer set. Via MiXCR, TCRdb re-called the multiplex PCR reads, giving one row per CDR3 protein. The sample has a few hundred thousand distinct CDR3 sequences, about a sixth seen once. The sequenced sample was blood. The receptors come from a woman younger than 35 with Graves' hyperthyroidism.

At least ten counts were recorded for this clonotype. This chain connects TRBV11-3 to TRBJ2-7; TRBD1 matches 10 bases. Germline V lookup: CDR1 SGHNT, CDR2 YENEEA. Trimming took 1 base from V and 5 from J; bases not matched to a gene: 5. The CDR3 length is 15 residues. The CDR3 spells CASSLGGQGIHEQYF. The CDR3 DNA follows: TGTGCCAGCAGCTTAGGGGGACAGGGGATCCACGAGCAGTACTTC.

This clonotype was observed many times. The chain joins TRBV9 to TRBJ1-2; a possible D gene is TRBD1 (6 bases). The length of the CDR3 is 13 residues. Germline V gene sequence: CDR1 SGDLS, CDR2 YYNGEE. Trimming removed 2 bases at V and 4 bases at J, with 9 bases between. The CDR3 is CASSVQGTYGYTF. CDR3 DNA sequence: TGTGCCAGCAGCGTTCAGGGGACCTATGGCTACACCTTC.

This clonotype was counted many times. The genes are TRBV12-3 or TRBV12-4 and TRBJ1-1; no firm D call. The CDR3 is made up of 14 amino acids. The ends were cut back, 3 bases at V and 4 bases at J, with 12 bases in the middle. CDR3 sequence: CASSFTYAGTEAFF. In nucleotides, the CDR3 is TGTGCCAGCAGTTTTACCTACGCGGGCACTGAAGCTTTCTTT.

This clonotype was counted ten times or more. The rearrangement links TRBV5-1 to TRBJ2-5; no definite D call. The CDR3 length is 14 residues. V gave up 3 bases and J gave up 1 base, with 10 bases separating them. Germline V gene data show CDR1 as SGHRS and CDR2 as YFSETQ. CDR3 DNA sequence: TGCGCCAGCAGCTCCCGGTATCTCCAAGAGACCCAGTACTTC. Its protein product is CASSSRYLQETQYF.

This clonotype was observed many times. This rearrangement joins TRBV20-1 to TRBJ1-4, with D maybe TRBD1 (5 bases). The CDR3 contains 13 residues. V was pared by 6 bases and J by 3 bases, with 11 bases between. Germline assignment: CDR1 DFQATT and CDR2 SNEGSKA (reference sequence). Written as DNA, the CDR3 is TGCAGTGCCTTTCGGGACGCTAATGAAAAACTGTTTTTT. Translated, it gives CSAFRDANEKLFF.

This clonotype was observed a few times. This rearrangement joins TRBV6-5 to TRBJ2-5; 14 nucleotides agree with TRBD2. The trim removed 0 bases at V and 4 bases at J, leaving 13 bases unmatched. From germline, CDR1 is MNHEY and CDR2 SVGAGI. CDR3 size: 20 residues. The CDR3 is CASSYSRGLAGDTGGETQYF. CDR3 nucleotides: TGTGCCAGCAGTTACTCGAGGGGACTAGCGGGGGATACCGGGGGAGAGACCCAGTACTTC.

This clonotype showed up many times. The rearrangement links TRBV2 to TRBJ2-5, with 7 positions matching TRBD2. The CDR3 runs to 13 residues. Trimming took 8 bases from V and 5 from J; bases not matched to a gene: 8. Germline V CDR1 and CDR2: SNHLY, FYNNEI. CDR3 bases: TGTGCCAGCCCTAGGGAGGGGAGGGAGACCCAGTACTTC. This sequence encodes CASPREGRETQYF.

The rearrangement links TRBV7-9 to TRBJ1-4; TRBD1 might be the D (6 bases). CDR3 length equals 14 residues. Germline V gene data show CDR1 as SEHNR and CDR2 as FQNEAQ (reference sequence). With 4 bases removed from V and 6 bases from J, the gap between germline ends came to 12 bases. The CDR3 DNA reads TGTGCCAGCAGCTCCGGGCCAGGGGATGAAAAACTGTTTTTT. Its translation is CASSSGPGDEKLFF.

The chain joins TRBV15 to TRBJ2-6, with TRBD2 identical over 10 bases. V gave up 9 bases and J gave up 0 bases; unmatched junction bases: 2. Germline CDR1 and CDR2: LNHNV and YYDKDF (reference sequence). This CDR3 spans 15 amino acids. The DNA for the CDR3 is TGTGCCACTTCTAGCGGGAGCTCTGGGGCCAACGTCCTGACTTTC. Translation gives CATSSGSSGANVLTF.

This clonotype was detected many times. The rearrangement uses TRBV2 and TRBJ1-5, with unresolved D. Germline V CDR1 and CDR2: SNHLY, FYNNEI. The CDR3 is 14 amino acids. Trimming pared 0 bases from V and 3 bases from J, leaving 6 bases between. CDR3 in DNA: TGTGCCAGCAGTGAAGCTGGATACAATCAGCCCCAGCATTTT. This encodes CASSEAGYNQPQHF. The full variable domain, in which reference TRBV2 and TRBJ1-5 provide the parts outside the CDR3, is EPEVTQTPSHQVTQMGQEVILRCVPISNHLYFYWYRQILGQKVEFLVSFYNNEISEKSEIFDDQFSVERPDGSNFTLKIRSTKLEDSAMYFCASSEAGYNQPQHFGDGTRLSIL.

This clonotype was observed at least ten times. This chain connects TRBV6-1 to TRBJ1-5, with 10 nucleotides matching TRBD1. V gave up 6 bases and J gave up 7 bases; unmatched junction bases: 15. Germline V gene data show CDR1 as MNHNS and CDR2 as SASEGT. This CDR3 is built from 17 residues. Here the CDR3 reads CASSPTGGQGFAQPQHF. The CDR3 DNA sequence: TGTGCCAGCAGCCCCACCGGGGGACAGGGGTTTGCACAGCCCCAGCATTTT.

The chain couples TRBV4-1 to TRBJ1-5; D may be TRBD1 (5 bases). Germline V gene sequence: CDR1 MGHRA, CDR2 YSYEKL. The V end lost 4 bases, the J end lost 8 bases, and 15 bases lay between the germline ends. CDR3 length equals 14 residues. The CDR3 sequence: CASSRSRGLEPQHF. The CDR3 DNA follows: TGCGCCAGCAGCCGTTCCCGGGGGTTGGAGCCCCAGCATTTT.

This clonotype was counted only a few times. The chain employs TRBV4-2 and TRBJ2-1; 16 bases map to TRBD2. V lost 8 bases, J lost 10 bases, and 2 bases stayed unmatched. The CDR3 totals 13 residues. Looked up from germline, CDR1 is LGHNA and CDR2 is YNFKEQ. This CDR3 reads CASGGLAGGEQFF. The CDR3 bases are TGTGCCAGCGGGGGACTAGCGGGAGGGGAGCAGTTCTTC.

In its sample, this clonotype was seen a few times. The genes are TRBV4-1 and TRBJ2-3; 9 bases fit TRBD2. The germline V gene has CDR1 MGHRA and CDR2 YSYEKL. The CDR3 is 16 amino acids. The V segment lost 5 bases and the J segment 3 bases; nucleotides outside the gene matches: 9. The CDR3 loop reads CASSESSGGMTDTQYF. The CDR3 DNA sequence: TGCGCCAGCAGCGAATCAAGCGGGGGGATGACAGATACGCAGTATTTT.

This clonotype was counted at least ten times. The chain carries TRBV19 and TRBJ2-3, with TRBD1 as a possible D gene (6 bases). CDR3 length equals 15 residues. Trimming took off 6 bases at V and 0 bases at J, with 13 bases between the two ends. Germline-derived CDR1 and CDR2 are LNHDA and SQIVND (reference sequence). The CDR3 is CASRMDSTSTDTQYF. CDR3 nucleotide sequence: TGTGCCAGTAGAATGGACAGTACTAGCACAGATACGCAGTATTTT. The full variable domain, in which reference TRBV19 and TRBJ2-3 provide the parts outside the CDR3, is DGGITQSPKYLFRKEGQNVTLSCEQNLNHDAMYWYRQDPGQGLRLIYYSQIVNDFQKGDIAEGYSVSREKKESFPLTVTSAQKNPTAFYLCASRMDSTSTDTQYFGPGTRLTVL.

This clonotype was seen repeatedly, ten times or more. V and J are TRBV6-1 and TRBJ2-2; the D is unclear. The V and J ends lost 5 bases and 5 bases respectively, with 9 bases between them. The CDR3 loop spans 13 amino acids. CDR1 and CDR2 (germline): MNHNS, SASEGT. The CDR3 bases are TGTGCCAGCAGTCTCCCTATTACCGGGGAGCTGTTTTTT. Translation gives CASSLPITGELFF.

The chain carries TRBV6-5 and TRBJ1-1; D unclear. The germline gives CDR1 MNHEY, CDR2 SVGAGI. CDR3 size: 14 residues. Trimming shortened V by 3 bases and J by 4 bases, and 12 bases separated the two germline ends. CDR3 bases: TGTGCCAGCAGTTATCCCCCGGAGGGCACTGAAGCTTTCTTT. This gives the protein CASSYPPEGTEAFF.

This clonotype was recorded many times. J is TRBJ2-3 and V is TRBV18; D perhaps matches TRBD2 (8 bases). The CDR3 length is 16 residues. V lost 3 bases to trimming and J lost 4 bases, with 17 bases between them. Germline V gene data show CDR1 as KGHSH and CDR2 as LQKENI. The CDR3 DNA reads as TGTGCCAGCTCACCCTCTTCGGGAGGGGGCGCAGATACGCAGTATTTT. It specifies CASSPSSGGGADTQYF.

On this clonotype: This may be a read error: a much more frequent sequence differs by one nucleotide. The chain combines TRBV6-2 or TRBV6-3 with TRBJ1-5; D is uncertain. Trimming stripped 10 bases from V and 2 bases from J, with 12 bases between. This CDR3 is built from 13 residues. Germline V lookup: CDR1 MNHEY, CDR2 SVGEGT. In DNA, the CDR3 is TGTGCCATTAGGGCGATGGGCAATCAGCCCCAGCATTTT. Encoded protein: CAIRAMGNQPQHF.

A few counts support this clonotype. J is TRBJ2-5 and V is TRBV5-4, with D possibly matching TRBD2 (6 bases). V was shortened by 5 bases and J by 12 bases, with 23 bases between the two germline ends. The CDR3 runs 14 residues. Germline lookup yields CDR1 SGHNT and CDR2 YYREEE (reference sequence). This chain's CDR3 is CASSPGWDSPLEYF. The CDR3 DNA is TGTGCCAGCAGTCCAGGATGGGACTCCCCTTTGGAGTACTTC. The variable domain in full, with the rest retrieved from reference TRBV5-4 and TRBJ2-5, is ETGVTQSPTHLIKTRGQQVTLRCSSQSGHNTVSWYQQALGQGPQFIFQYYREEENGRGNFPPRFSGLQFPNYSSELNVNALELDDSALYLCASSPGWDSPLEYFGPGTRLLVL.

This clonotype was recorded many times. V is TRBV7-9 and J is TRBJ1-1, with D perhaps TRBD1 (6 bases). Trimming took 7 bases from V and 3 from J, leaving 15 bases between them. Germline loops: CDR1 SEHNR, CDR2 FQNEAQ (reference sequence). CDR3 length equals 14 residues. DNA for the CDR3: TGTGCCAGCATCAATCGGGGGGCGGACACTGAAGCTTTCTTT. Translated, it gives CASINRGADTEAFF. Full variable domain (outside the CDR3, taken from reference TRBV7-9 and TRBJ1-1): DTGVSQNPRHKITKRGQNVTFRCDPISEHNRLYWYRQTLGQGPEFLTYFQNEAQLEKSRLLSDRFSAERPKGSFSTLEIQRTEQGDSAMYLCASINRGADTEAFFGQGTRLTVV.

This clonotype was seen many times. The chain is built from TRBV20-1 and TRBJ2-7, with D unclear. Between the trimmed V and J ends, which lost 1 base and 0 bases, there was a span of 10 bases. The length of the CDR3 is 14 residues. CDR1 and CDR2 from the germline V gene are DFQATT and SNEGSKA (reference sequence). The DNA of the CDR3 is TGCAGTGCTAGAGGCTCAAACAGCTCCTACGAGCAGTACTTC. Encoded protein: CSARGSNSSYEQYF.

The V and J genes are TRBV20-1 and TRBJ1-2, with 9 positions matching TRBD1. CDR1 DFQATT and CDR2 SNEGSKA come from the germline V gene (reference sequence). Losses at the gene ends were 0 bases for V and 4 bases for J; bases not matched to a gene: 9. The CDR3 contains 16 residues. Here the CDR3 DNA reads TGCAGTGCTAGAGATCAAGACAGGGGGGATTTCTATGGCTACACCTTC. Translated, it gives CSARDQDRGDFYGYTF.

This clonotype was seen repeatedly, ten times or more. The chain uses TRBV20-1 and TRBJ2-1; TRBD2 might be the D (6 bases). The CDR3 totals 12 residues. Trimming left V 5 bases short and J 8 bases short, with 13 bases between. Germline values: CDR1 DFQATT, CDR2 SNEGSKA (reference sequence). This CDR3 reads CSAAGGVDEQFF. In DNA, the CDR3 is TGCAGTGCTGCAGGAGGGGTGGATGAGCAGTTCTTC.

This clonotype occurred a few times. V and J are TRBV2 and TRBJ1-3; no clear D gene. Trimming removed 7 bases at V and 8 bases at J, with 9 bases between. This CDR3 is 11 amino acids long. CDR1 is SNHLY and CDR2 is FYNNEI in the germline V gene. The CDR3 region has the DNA TGTGCCAGCAACATCATAGACACCATATATTTT. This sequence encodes CASNIIDTIYF.

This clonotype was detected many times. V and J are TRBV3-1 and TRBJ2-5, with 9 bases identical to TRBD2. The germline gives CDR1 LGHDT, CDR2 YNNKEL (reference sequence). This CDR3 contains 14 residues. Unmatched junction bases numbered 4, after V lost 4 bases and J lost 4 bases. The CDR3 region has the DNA TGTGCCAGCAGCCTTAGCGGGGGCCGAGAGACCCAGTACTTC. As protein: CASSLSGGRETQYF.

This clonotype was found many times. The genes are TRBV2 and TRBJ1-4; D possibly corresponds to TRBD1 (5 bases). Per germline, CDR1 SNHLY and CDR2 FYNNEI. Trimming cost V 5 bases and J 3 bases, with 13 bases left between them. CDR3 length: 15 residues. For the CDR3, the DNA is TGTGCCAGCAGTACAGCGGGGGTACCTAATGAAAAACTGTTTTTT. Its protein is CASSTAGVPNEKLFF.

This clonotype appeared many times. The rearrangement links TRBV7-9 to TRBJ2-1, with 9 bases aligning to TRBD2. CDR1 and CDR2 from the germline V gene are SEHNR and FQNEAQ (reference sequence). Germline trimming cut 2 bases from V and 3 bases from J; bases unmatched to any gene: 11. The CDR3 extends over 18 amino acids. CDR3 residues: CASSLKVGASGIYNEQFF. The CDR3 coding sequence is TGTGCCAGCAGCTTAAAAGTGGGGGCTAGCGGGATCTACAATGAGCAGTTCTTC.

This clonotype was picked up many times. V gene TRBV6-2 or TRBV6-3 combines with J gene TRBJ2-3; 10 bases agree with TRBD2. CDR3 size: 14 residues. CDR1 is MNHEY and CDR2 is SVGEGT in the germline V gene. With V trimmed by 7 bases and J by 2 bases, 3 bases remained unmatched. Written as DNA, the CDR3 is TGTGCCAGCACCCTAGCGGGGGCCACAGATACGCAGTATTTT. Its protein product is CASTLAGATDTQYF.

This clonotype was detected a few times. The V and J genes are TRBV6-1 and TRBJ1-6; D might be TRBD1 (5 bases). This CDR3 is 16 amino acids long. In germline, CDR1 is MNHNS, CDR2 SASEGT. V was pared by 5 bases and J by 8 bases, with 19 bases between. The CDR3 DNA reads TGTGCCAGCAGTCCCCGCGGGGGGATCGGTTATTCACCCCTCCACTTT. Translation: CASSPRGGIGYSPLHF.